This T cell receptor (beta chain) was observed in a study of regulatory T cells in long-lasting Graves disease. This clonotype was recorded many times. In germline, CDR1 is MNHNS, CDR2 SASEGT. Between the trimmed V and J ends, which lost 6 bases and 1 base, there was a span of 3 bases. This CDR3 is built from 11 residues. Indicated time point: persistent/refractory GD, antithyroid drugs over 5 years with positive TRAb. With RNA extracted from PBMCs as input, the TCR library was made. Assembly of TCR beta libraries relied on iRepertoire HTBI primers together with Arm-PCR of CDR3 regions. A single record per CDR3 protein comes from TCRdb applying MiXCR to the multiplex PCR reads. The sample yields approximately 380,000 distinct CDR3 sequences, under 25% seen once.

This chain connects TRBV6-1 to TRBJ1-1; D is ambiguous. Sequencing was performed on peripheral blood mononuclear cells (PBMCs), taken when the disease was refractory, from a patient treated with antithyroid drugs. The receptor was derived from a female donor with Graves disease. The CDR3 DNA follows: TGTGCCAGCAGGAAGAACACTGAAGCTTTCTTT. It is translated as CASRKNTEAFF.